The TCR beta chain described here comes from a study of T cells in Graves' hyperthyroidism and ophthalmopathy. Study-wide background: Blood was drawn when the patient was first diagnosed and still untreated.

Study-level results: Most clonotypes that expanded in the thyroid above 0.001 also showed up in blood. Patients with ophthalmopathy were separated from those with stable hyperthyroidism by a 13 V-J model.

RNA transcripts yielded amplified TCR beta CDR3 regions. Researchers ran a first-round RT-PCR on the TCR CDR3 using the HTBI primer set. Each CDR3 protein gets one entry after TCRdb re-called the multiplex PCR reads with MiXCR. In the table there are around 800,000 distinct CDR3 sequences, 38% of which are singletons. At least ten counts were recorded for this clonotype. Its antigen is not known. CDR3 length equals 14 residues. The germline V gene has CDR1 SGDLS and CDR2 YYNGEE. The V end lost 0 bases, the J end lost 6 bases, and 10 bases lay between the germline ends. The sequence derives from a man younger than 35 with Graves' hyperthyroidism. The chain carries TRBV9 and TRBJ1-5, with D possibly matching TRBD1 (6 bases). Specimen: blood. The CDR3 here is CASSVEDSRQPQHF. The CDR3 coding sequence is TGTGCCAGCAGCGTAGAGGACAGTCGTCAGCCCCAGCATTTT.